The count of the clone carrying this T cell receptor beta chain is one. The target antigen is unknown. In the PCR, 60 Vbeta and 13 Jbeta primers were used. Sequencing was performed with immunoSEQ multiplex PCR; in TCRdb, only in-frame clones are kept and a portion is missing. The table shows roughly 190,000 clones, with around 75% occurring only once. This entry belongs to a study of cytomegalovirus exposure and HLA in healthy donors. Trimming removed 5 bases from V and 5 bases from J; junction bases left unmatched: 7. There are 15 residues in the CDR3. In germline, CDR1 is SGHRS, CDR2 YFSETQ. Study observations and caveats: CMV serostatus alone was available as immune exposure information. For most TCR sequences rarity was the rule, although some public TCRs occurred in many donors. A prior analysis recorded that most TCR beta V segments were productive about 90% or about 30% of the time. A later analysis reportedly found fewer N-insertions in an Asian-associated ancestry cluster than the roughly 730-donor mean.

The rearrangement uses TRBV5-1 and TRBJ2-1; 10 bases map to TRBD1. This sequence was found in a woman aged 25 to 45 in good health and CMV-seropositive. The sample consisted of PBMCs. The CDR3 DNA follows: TGCGCCAGCAGTATTGACAGGGGGCGGAACAATGAGCAGTTCTTC. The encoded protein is CASSIDRGRNNEQFF.